This T cell receptor beta chain was recorded in a study of T cells after yellow fever vaccination (dated by TCRdb to the late 2010s). The study in broad terms: The SMART-Seq v4 Ultra Low Input RNA kit was used to prepare libraries from fractions with low cell numbers. Bulk TCR alpha and beta repertoires were sequenced longitudinally to track T-cell clones before and after primary and booster YFV17D yellow fever vaccination. Two healthy male donors, one aged 18 to 30 and one aged 30 to 40 years, were included in the cohort. Bulk PBMC replicates and cell subsets were isolated from blood drawn at multiple timepoints before and after both primary and secondary immunization. General findings and caveats noted by the study authors: A small fraction of clonotypes appeared in both the CD4 and CD8 compartments, likely as a result of convergent recombination. The secondary T-cell response was weaker than the primary response but faster, peaking on day 5 instead of day 15. Because abundant contaminating clonotypes from the bulk population could be contained in FACS-sorted repertoires, computational filtering was required. Because only a couple of donors were included in the study, the extent to which the findings can be generalized is limited. After the booster, most of the clones that had expanded following primary vaccination were detected again (just under 97% of CD4 and 80% to 90% of CD8), which suggests that memory was broadly maintained.

Synthesis of TCR cDNA relied on 5'RACE template switching, a step that introduced a universal primer site along with unique molecular identifiers. Priming for cDNA synthesis came from both the TCR alpha and TCR beta constant segments. Two PCR steps were used to amplify libraries, with sample barcodes and sequencing adapters being added in the second step. Sequencing of libraries was performed on Illumina HiSeq 2500 (2x100 bp) or NovaSeq (2x150 bp). Per the authors' processing: Demultiplexing of reads and collapsing into UMI consensus sequences were performed with MIGEC, and V(D)J alignment was carried out with MiXCR. Vaccine-responding clonotypes were defined with edgeR using replicate PBMC samples, requiring FDR below 0.01 and a log2 fold change above 5 up to day 15. Bulk clonotypes were assigned CD4 or CD8 identity according to which sequenced CD4 or CD8 repertoire held them at higher abundance. In-frame beta chains were kept once TCRdb had trimmed the public reads at Q25 with fastp and called clones with MiXCR. Rows with one shared CDR3 protein collapse into an entry with the most common genes and DNA. It is TCRdb's table, rather than the study itself, that gives the V and J calls and clone size. Counted in this sample were some 110,000 distinct CDR3 sequences; approximately 7.1% of them appeared once. The ten largest clonotypes hold 2.7% of the sample.

This clonotype was detected ten times or more. Its target antigen remains unknown. No base qualities exist here, and no much larger clone lies one base off it. The label giving this sample's treatment or condition can be read as: live attenuated yellow fever vaccine strain. PBMCs were isolated from peripheral blood using a standard Ficoll-Paque protocol. CD4 and CD8 T-cell fractions were isolated with Dynabeads CD4 and CD8 positive selection kits. TriZol was used to extract RNA from bulk PBMCs, CD4 and CD8 fractions, and dextramer-positive and dextramer-negative fractions. Source: CD4+ T cells sorted from PBMCs, taken about 41 days after the first yellow fever vaccination. The receptor comes from a man aged 18 to 29 who received the YFV17D yellow fever vaccine.

The DNA sequence follows: TGTGCCAGCAGCGGGAGGGGCCACCCCGATACGCAGTATTTT. Translation gives CASSGRGHPDTQYF. Recombination linked TRBV7-9 to TRBJ2-3; 7 bases in the middle match TRBD2. CDR1 SEHNR and CDR2 FQNEAQ were looked up in the germline V gene (reference sequence). Including cysteine and phenylalanine, the CDR3 has 14 amino acids. Of all the DNA, just the CDR3 is kept, 42 bases in frame from base 1. V is cut back by 5 bases and J by 6 bases, with 8 bases in the junction unmatched.